The rows below give T cell receptor beta chains drawn from one sample of a study of ipilimumab plus nivolumab after autologous stem cell transplantation. Here immunoSEQ multiplex PCR was the method, and the copy in TCRdb shows in-frame clones only, minus some. Among around 23,000 clones listed, 70% to 85% were seen once. This specimen was PBMCs, taken in a trial of ipilimumab plus nivolumab as post-transplant consolidation. These receptors were obtained from a male donor with diffuse large B-cell lymphoma. The CDR3 runs from the conserved cysteine through the conserved F or W. D genes are given only for firm matches. Clone size is shown for a subset of rows, as once, few, many or a class of expanded clone.

>TRBV18|12|-|-|TRBJ2-1
TGTGCCAGCTCATCACAAGGGGAAGAGCAGTTCTTC
CASSSQGEEQFF
>TRBV2|13|-|TRBD1|TRBJ2-5
TGTGCCAGCTCTCCGGGACAGGGGGAGACCCAGTACTTC
CASSPGQGETQYF
>TRBV7-3|15|-|TRBD2|TRBJ2-4
TGTGCCAGCAGCTCGGCCGCGGGGGGCGGAAACATTCAGTACTTC
CASSSAAGGGNIQYF
>TRBV15|15|-|TRBD1|TRBJ2-5
TGTGCCACCAGCGGGACAGGGAGGGGTGGAGAGACCCAGTACTTC
CATSGTGRGGETQYF
>TRBV19|14|-|-|TRBJ1-4
TGTGCCAGTAGTATCAGAGCCGTTAATGAAAAACTGTTTTTT
CASSIRAVNEKLFF
>TRBV4-2|16|-|-|TRBJ2-7
TGTGCCAGCAGCCAAGAACGGGTAGGGTTTCCCTACGAGCAGTACTTC
CASSQERVGFPYEQYF
>TRBV7-6|16|-|-|TRBJ2-1
TGTGCCAGCAGCCCCACGATCACAGGGTTGAACAATGAGCAGTTCTTC
CASSPTITGLNNEQFF
>TRBV27|14|-|TRBD2|TRBJ2-2
TGTGCCAGCAGTTGGCGGGGGGATTTCGGGGAGCTGTTTTTT
CASSWRGDFGELFF
>TRBV2|13|few|-|TRBJ1-6
TGTGCCAGCAGTGCCGTTGAGAATTCACCCCTCCACTTT
CASSAVENSPLHF
>TRBV16|13|medium-sized|-|TRBJ1-1
TGTGCCAGCAGCCAATCAATTAGTTCTGAAGCTTTCTTT
CASSQSISSEAFF
>TRBV7-9|15|medium-sized|-|TRBJ1-1
TGTGCCAGCAGCTCCCGGGACCGCTGGGGCACTGAAGCTTTCTTT
CASSSRDRWGTEAFF
>TRBV7-4|16|few|-|TRBJ1-4
TGTGCCAGCAGCTCCTCGCGAGGGGGGTTTTTCGAAAAACTGTTTTTT
CASSSSRGGFFEKLFF
>TRBV23-1|19|-|-|TRBJ2-3
TGCGCCAGCAGTCACGCCCGGCCGGCGACAGTGAGAAACACAGATACGCAGTATTTT
CASSHARPATVRNTDTQYF
>TRBV5-6|17|-|TRBD2|TRBJ2-2
TGTGCCAGCAGCTCTACGACTAGCGGGAGGGCCGACGGGGAGCTGTTTTTT
CASSSTTSGRADGELFF
>TRBV7-3|15|once|-|TRBJ1-2
TGTGCCAGCAGCTTAGGGCTCGGCGGGAACTATGGCTACACCTTC
CASSLGLGGNYGYTF
>TRBV11-3|17|-|TRBD2|TRBJ2-3
TGTGCCAGCAGCAGAGGACTAGCGGGGAAGCCCACAGATACGCAGTATTTT
CASSRGLAGKPTDTQYF
>TRBV5-1|15|few|-|TRBJ2-3
TGCGCCAGCAGCGTCCAGGGCGTGGGCTCAGATACGCAGTATTTT
CASSVQGVGSDTQYF
>TRBV4-1|16|few|-|TRBJ2-1
TGCGCCAGCAGCCAGGTGGGGGCGAATTCCTACAATGAGCAGTTCTTC
CASSQVGANSYNEQFF
>TRBV11-2|15|few|-|TRBJ2-5
TGTGCCAGCAGCTTAGATGGGGGAGAGATAGAGACCCAGTACTTC
CASSLDGGEIETQYF
>TRBV5-1|14|-|-|TRBJ2-5
TGCGCCAGCAGCGGGTTAGCGGAGCAAGAGACCCAGTACTTC
CASSGLAEQETQYF
>TRBV5-1|15|-|-|TRBJ1-6
TGCGCCAGCAGCTTGGATGGCCGAGAAAATTCACCCCTCCACTTT
CASSLDGRENSPLHF